The 20 T cell receptor beta chains below all came from one sample that was sequenced in a study of T cells in Graves' hyperthyroidism and ophthalmopathy. The source material, RNA transcripts, was used to amplify TCR beta CDR3 regions. HTBI primers were used for first-round RT-PCR of the TCR CDR3. Each CDR3 protein gets one entry after TCRdb re-called the multiplex PCR reads with MiXCR. This sample has 500,000 to 750,000 distinct CDR3 sequences; approximately 15% occur once, and the top ten carry 7% to 9%. Input material: blood. These receptors originate from a young woman with Graves' ophthalmopathy.

This clonotype was detected many times. The CDR3 protein is CASSLDWNEQFF. DNA of the CDR3: TGTGCCAGCAGCTTAGATTGGAATGAGCAGTTCTTC. This chain links TRBV7-9 with TRBJ2-1; D is unresolved. In germline, CDR1 is SEHNR, CDR2 FQNEAQ (reference sequence). This CDR3 has 12 amino acids. Trimming shortened V by 1 base and J by 7 bases, and 5 bases separated the two germline ends.

Note on this clonotype: The junction departs from germline at one end; a sequencing error may be responsible. The V gene is TRBV12-3 or TRBV12-4, the J gene TRBJ1-5; 8 bases match TRBD1. CDR3 size: 16 residues. As DNA, the CDR3 is TGTGCCAGCAGTTTAGCTGGGACAGGTCCCAATCAGCCGCAGCATTTT. It specifies CASSLAGTGPNQPQHF.

The sample holds many counts of this clonotype. The genes are TRBV30 and TRBJ2-7, with D perhaps given as TRBD1 or TRBD2 (6 bases each). V was trimmed by 5 bases and J by 1 base, leaving 12 bases between them. Germline CDR1 reads GTSNPN; CDR2 reads SVGIG (reference sequence). The CDR3 is 13 amino acids. The CDR3 bases are TGTGCCTGGGGAGGGACACCTTCCTACGAGCAGTACTTC. This codes for CAWGGTPSYEQYF.

This rearrangement joins TRBV5-1 to TRBJ1-6, with unresolved D. Germline-derived CDR1 and CDR2 are SGHRS and YFSETQ. V was clipped by 0 bases and J by 2 bases, with 12 bases between them. This CDR3 is 17 amino acids long. The CDR3 region has the DNA TGCGCCAGCAGCTTGGAGTGGCGGCCGACCTATAATTCACCCCTCCACTTT. It codes for CASSLEWRPTYNSPLHF.

This clonotype has a count of ten or more. The CDR3 is CASSQEGLSNEQYF. The DNA for the CDR3 is TGTGCCAGCAGCCAAGAGGGGCTATCTAACGAGCAGTACTTC. The chain employs TRBV3-1 and TRBJ2-7; D perhaps matches TRBD1 (5 bases). The CDR3 has 14 residues. V was cut by 0 bases and J by 5 bases, with 11 bases left in between. The germline V gene has CDR1 LGHDT and CDR2 YNNKEL (reference sequence).

The gene calls are TRBV6-2 or TRBV6-3 and TRBJ2-7, with 9 bases lining up with TRBD1. CDR1 and CDR2 (germline): MNHEY, SVGEGT. The junction had 23 bases not matched to a gene; V was cut back by 7 bases and J by 7 bases. CDR3 length: 18 residues. The CDR3 nucleotides read TGTGCCAGCACCGCCGGTCTCGGGACAGGGCATCCCTCGGTGGAGCAGTACTTC. Amino acids: CASTAGLGTGHPSVEQYF.

This clonotype has a count of ten or more. This rearrangement joins TRBV6-2 or TRBV6-3 to TRBJ2-2; possibly TRBD2 for D (5 bases). The CDR3 spans 15 residues. Between the trimmed V and J ends, which lost 5 bases and 3 bases, there was a span of 13 bases. CDR1 is MNHEY, CDR2 SVGEGT, per germline. The CDR3 reads CASSKGGGYTGELFF. CDR3 DNA: TGTGCCAGCAGTAAAGGAGGAGGCTACACCGGGGAGCTGTTTTTT.

Note on this clonotype: A much larger clone lies a single base off, so this may be a read error. The chain employs TRBV6-1 and TRBJ1-5, with D unclear. The CDR3 consists of 15 residues. In germline, CDR1 is MNHNS, CDR2 SASEGT. The DNA of the CDR3 is TGTGCCAGCAGCCAAGGAGCCAGGAGCAATCAGCCCCAGAATTTT. As protein: CASSQGARSNQPQNF.

This clonotype was found a few times. CDR3 DNA sequence: TGTGCCAGTAGCCACTACCCCCACTATGGCTACACCTTC. Its protein product is CASSHYPHYGYTF. The V and J genes are TRBV19 and TRBJ1-2, with D unresolved. CDR1 is LNHDA and CDR2 is SQIVND in the germline V gene (reference sequence). Between the trimmed V and J ends, which lost 6 bases and 3 bases, there was a span of 11 bases. CDR3 length equals 13 residues.

This clonotype was detected ten times or more. The chain joins TRBV7-6 to TRBJ2-1, with D possibly matching TRBD2 (6 bases). The CDR3 has 15 residues. V dropped 5 bases and J dropped 9 bases, with 20 bases sitting between them. Germline CDR1 is SGHVS and CDR2 is FNYEAQ. The CDR3 DNA reads TGTGCCAGCAGCCTCACGCGGGGAGCAGGGAGTGAGCAGTTCTTC. Translation gives CASSLTRGAGSEQFF. The full variable domain, in which reference TRBV7-6 and TRBJ2-1 provide the parts outside the CDR3, is GAGVSQSPRYKVTKRGQDVALRCDPISGHVSLYWYRQALGQGPEFLTYFNYEAQQDKSGLPNDRFSAERPEGSISTLTIQRTEQRDSAMYRCASSLTRGAGSEQFFGPGTRLTVL.

The sample holds many counts of this clonotype. The chain recombines TRBV12-3 or TRBV12-4 with TRBJ1-2; TRBD1 agrees at 7 bases. V lost 6 bases, J lost 0 bases, and 7 bases stayed unmatched. This CDR3 spans 15 amino acids. DNA for the CDR3: TGTGCCAGCAGGCAGGGGACAGATCCTAACTATGGCTACACCTTC. The encoded protein is CASRQGTDPNYGYTF.

This clonotype occurred many times. The chain carries TRBV12-3 or TRBV12-4 and TRBJ2-5; D is ambiguous. V lost 3 bases, J lost 5 bases, and 4 bases lay in between. CDR3 length equals 11 residues. This CDR3 is CASSFRETQYF. Here the CDR3 DNA reads TGTGCCAGCAGTTTTAGGGAGACCCAGTACTTC.

This clonotype was recorded many times. This chain connects TRBV6-1 to TRBJ1-1, with D tentatively TRBD1 (5 bases). The germline V gene encodes CDR1 MNHNS and CDR2 SASEGT. This CDR3 is 12 amino acids long. Trimming pared 7 bases from V and 5 bases from J, leaving 11 bases between. CDR3 amino acids: CASIQGGTEAFF. As DNA, the CDR3 is TGTGCCAGCATCCAGGGAGGAACTGAAGCTTTCTTT.

This clonotype appeared many times. The chain is built from TRBV10-3 and TRBJ2-3, with D possibly matching TRBD1 (6 bases). CDR1 is ENHRY, CDR2 SYGVKD, per germline. V lost 10 bases and J lost 4, with 12 bases in between. The CDR3 consists of 12 residues. As DNA, the CDR3 is TGTGCCAGTCAGGGGAGCGCAGATACGCAGTATTTT. Translation gives CASQGSADTQYF.

This clonotype was observed many times. The V gene is TRBV6-1, the J gene TRBJ1-5, with D possibly being TRBD1 (5 bases). With 5 bases removed from V and 11 bases from J, the gap between germline ends came to 22 bases. This CDR3 comprises 15 residues. Germline V gene data show CDR1 as MNHNS and CDR2 as SASEGT. The CDR3 nucleotides are TGTGCCAGCAGTTCCCGGCAGGGCGATCGGGGCTCCCAGCATTTT. Amino acids: CASSSRQGDRGSQHF.

This clonotype occurred many times. The rearrangement uses TRBV20-1 and TRBJ2-1; the match to TRBD2 covers 10 bases. CDR1 and CDR2 (germline): DFQATT, SNEGSKA (reference sequence). This CDR3 has 19 residues. Losses at the gene ends were 0 bases for V and 0 bases for J; bases not matched to a gene: 11. The CDR3 nucleotides are TGCAGTGCTAGAGATGTTAAAAGCGGGAGGGGACTCTCCTACAATGAGCAGTTCTTC. Translated, it gives CSARDVKSGRGLSYNEQFF.

The chain joins TRBV5-8 to TRBJ1-4; 7 positions agree with TRBD1. The V segment lost 4 bases and the J segment 4 bases; nucleotides outside the gene matches: 7. CDR3 length: 15 residues. Germline lookup yields CDR1 SGHTS and CDR2 YDEGEE. This chain's CDR3 is CASSPGTDYNEKLFF. The CDR3 DNA is TGTGCCAGCAGCCCCGGGACAGATTATAATGAAAAACTGTTTTTT.

The chain is built from TRBV5-1 and TRBJ2-5; 9 bases are shared with TRBD2. Germline assignment: CDR1 SGHRS and CDR2 YFSETQ. Trimming cost V 0 bases and J 1 base; bases outside gene matches: 4. CDR3 length: 16 amino acids. In nucleotides, the CDR3 is TGCGCCAGCAGCTTGGGGATAGCGGGAGTCCAAGAGACCCAGTACTTC. This gives the protein CASSLGIAGVQETQYF. The entire variable domain, with the rest obtained from reference TRBV5-1 and TRBJ2-5, is as follows: KAGVTQTPRYLIKTRGQQVTLSCSPISGHRSVSWYQQTPGQGLQFLFEYFSETQRNKGNFPGRFSGRQFSNSRSEMNVSTLELGDSALYLCASSLGIAGVQETQYFGPGTRLLVL.

This clonotype was observed many times. This sequence joins TRBV11-2 and TRBJ2-7; 9 bases line up with TRBD1. J gave up 3 bases and V 3 bases, and 3 bases lay outside the gene matches. The CDR3 has 14 residues. The germline gives CDR1 SGHAT, CDR2 FQNNGV. The CDR3 is CASSFNRGHYEQYF. Here the CDR3 DNA reads TGTGCCAGCAGCTTCAACAGGGGGCACTACGAGCAGTACTTC.

This clonotype came up many times. The chain employs TRBV3-1 and TRBJ2-7, with 8 bases lining up with TRBD2. The CDR3 extends over 15 amino acids. CDR1 is LGHDT and CDR2 is YNNKEL in the germline V gene (reference sequence). Unmatched junction bases numbered 4, after V lost 1 base and J lost 2 bases. CDR3 sequence (DNA): TGTGCCAGCAGCCAAGCTGAGCGGGGGACCTACGAGCAGTACTTC. As protein: CASSQAERGTYEQYF.